Shown below are 15 T cell receptor beta chains from a single sample sequenced in a study of blood T cell repertoires in COVID-19. The assay was immunoSEQ multiplex PCR, and TCRdb's table has in-frame clones only and misses some. The sample records about 70,000 clones, about 81% being singletons. The sample comprised peripheral blood. These receptors came from a man aged 80 or over with acute or convalescent COVID-19.

This chain uses TRBV5-4 with TRBJ2-5; unclear D gene. Germline V gene data show CDR1 as SGHNT and CDR2 as YYREEE (reference sequence). The length of the CDR3 is 14 residues. Trimming took 0 bases from V and 1 from J, leaving 7 bases between them. CDR3 region: CASSLALAQETQYF. The CDR3 DNA is TGTGCCAGCAGCTTGGCATTAGCCCAAGAGACCCAGTACTTC.

The rearrangement links TRBV19 to TRBJ1-3; tentatively, D is TRBD1 (5 bases). Germline V lookup: CDR1 LNHDA, CDR2 SQIVND (reference sequence). The CDR3 is 14 amino acids. Trimming cost V 7 bases and J 0 bases, with 10 bases left between them. CDR3 region: CASMQGSSGNTIYF. CDR3 coding DNA: TGTGCCAGTATGCAGGGAAGCTCTGGAAACACCATATATTTT.

This clone was detected many times. The rearrangement links TRBV3-1 (or the pseudogene TRBV3-2) to TRBJ2-2; 7 positions agree with TRBD2. Germline loops: CDR1 LGHDT, CDR2 YNNKEL (reference sequence). The ends lost 0 bases at V and 6 bases at J; junction bases unmatched: 7. CDR3 size: 16 residues. CDR3 region: CASSQDVGRPPGELFF. In nucleotides, the CDR3 is TGTGCCAGCAGCCAAGACGTCGGGAGGCCCCCCGGGGAGCTGTTTTTT.

The CDR3: CASSLSGTGIPDTQYF. The CDR3, as DNA: TGTGCCAGCAGCTTATCCGGGACAGGGATCCCAGATACGCAGTATTTT. This chain joins TRBV11-3 and TRBJ2-3; 9 nucleotides line up with TRBD1. The CDR3 extends over 16 amino acids. The germline gives CDR1 SGHNT, CDR2 YENEEA. J gave up 4 bases and V 2 bases, and 7 bases lay outside the gene matches.

The J gene is TRBJ2-1, the V gene TRBV7-2; D unresolved. The CDR3 totals 15 residues. The germline gives CDR1 SGHTA, CDR2 FQGNSA. Trimming pared 6 bases from V and 0 bases from J, leaving 12 bases between. The CDR3 loop reads CASRPRTSSYNEQFF. CDR3 bases: TGTGCCAGCAGGCCTCGAACAAGCTCCTACAATGAGCAGTTCTTC.

This rearrangement joins TRBV5-1 to TRBJ2-2; D might be TRBD1 (5 bases). The CDR3 contains 15 residues. CDR1 and CDR2 (germline): SGHRS, YFSETQ. V lost 4 bases, J lost 2 bases, and 12 bases lay in between. The CDR3 is CASSIQGINTGELFF. Written as DNA, the CDR3 is TGCGCCAGCAGCATCCAGGGTATCAACACCGGGGAGCTGTTTTTT. Complete variable domain (other parts from reference TRBV5-1 and TRBJ2-2): KAGVTQTPRYLIKTRGQQVTLSCSPISGHRSVSWYQQTPGQGLQFLFEYFSETQRNKGNFPGRFSGRQFSNSRSEMNVSTLELGDSALYLCASSIQGINTGELFFGEGSRLTVL.

This sequence joins TRBV14 and TRBJ2-7, with D maybe TRBD1 (5 bases). Trimming removed 2 bases at V and 3 bases at J, with 8 bases between. The CDR3 is 13 residues long. The germline CDR1 and CDR2 sequences are SGHDN and FVKESK. The CDR3 sequence is CASSQWQGYEQYF. CDR3 coding DNA: TGTGCCAGCAGCCAATGGCAGGGCTACGAGCAGTACTTC.

V gene TRBV24-1 combines with J gene TRBJ2-1, with TRBD2 as a possible D gene (6 bases). The CDR3 covers 15 residues. Trimming took off 0 bases at V and 4 bases at J, with 9 bases between the two ends. Germline-derived CDR1 and CDR2 are KGHDR and SFDVKD. In nucleotides, the CDR3 is TGTGCCACCAGTGATTTGCCGGGGGATTACAATGAGCAGTTCTTC. Residues: CATSDLPGDYNEQFF.

In the case of this clone: In the same sample, other DNA sequences code for this CDR3. The chain carries TRBV7-3 and TRBJ1-1; no clear D gene. Germline values: CDR1 SGHTA, CDR2 FQGTGA. CDR3 length: 13 residues. The V end lost 6 bases, the J end lost 2 bases, and 10 bases lay between the germline ends. The CDR3 coding sequence is TGTGCCAGCAGTTCCACGGGTAACACTGAAGCTTTCTTT. It is translated as CASSSTGNTEAFF.

This chain connects TRBV7-2 to TRBJ1-5, with 7 positions matching TRBD1. Losses at the gene ends were 5 bases for V and 6 bases for J; bases not matched to a gene: 4. Germline CDR1 SGHTA, CDR2 FQGNSA. The CDR3 contains 13 residues. The CDR3, as DNA: TGTGCCAGCAGCAAAACAGGGGCTCAGCCCCAGCATTTT. It encodes CASSKTGAQPQHF.

V is TRBV7-9 and J is TRBJ2-2, with 11 nucleotides matching TRBD1. The junction had 4 bases not matched to a gene; V was cut back by 3 bases and J by 4 bases. The CDR3 is made up of 16 amino acids. CDR1 and CDR2 (germline): SEHNR, FQNEAQ (reference sequence). The CDR3 nucleotides read TGTGCCAGCAGCTTGCCGGGACAGGGGGTCACCGGGGAGCTGTTTTTT. This sequence encodes CASSLPGQGVTGELFF.

The chain joins TRBV6-5 to TRBJ1-4; D might be TRBD1 (5 bases). V lost 6 bases, J lost 2 bases, and 10 bases lay in between. The germline V gene has CDR1 MNHEY and CDR2 SVGAGI. The CDR3 spans 14 residues. CDR3 coding DNA: TGTGCCAGCAGGGGGCGACGGACTAATGAAAAACTGTTTTTT. As protein: CASRGRRTNEKLFF.

The chain employs TRBV18 and TRBJ2-2; possibly TRBD1 for D (5 bases). V was trimmed by 6 bases and J by 3 bases, leaving 11 bases between them. Germline V gene lookup returns CDR1 KGHSH and CDR2 LQKENI. CDR3 size: 14 residues. The CDR3 spells CASSDAGYTGELFF. CDR3 DNA sequence: TGTGCCAGCTCCGACGCAGGGTACACCGGGGAGCTGTTTTTT. Using reference TRBV18 and TRBJ2-2 for the parts outside the CDR3, the full variable domain is NAGVMQNPRHLVRRRGQEARLRCSPMKGHSHVYWYRQLPEEGLKFMVYLQKENIIDESGMPKERFSAEFPKEGPSILRIQQVVRGDSAAYFCASSDAGYTGELFFGEGSRLTVL.

This clone was counted a single time. J is TRBJ2-2 and V is TRBV14; TRBD1 might be the D (5 bases). V dropped 1 base and J dropped 7 bases, with 7 bases sitting between them. This CDR3 contains 13 residues. CDR1 and CDR2 (germline): SGHDN, FVKESK. CDR3 residues: CASSQVGVGELFF. The CDR3 DNA follows: TGTGCCAGCAGCCAAGTAGGGGTCGGGGAGCTGTTTTTT.

V is TRBV6-6 and J is TRBJ2-1, with D possibly matching TRBD2 (6 bases). The CDR3 is 11 residues long. V was pared by 6 bases and J by 7 bases, with 7 bases between. From germline, CDR1 is MNHNY and CDR2 SVGAGI (reference sequence). This CDR3 reads CASSAGNEQFF. The CDR3 coding sequence is TGTGCCAGCAGCGCGGGGAATGAGCAGTTCTTC.